The subject of this entry is one TCR beta chain. These data come from a study of blood T cell repertoires in COVID-19. The overall study: Whether acute or convalescent, the COVID-19 samples came from the United States, Italy and Spain.

In the original workflow: Quantification of nucleated cells was approximated via reference gene primer amplification. TCRdb keeps only in-frame clones here, not all; method: immunoSEQ multiplex PCR. The DNA was the basis for D and trimming; V, J and clone size are from that table. The repertoire has approximately 470,000 clones, around 90% of them found once; the top ten carry roughly 0.7%. The length of the CDR3 is 13 residues. Germline CDR1 reads SGHRS; CDR2 reads YFSETQ. Trimming removed 0 bases from V and 3 bases from J, with 6 bases in between. The clonotype comes from a young woman who had recovered from COVID-19. This chain joins TRBV5-1 and TRBJ1-2; a possible D gene is TRBD1 (5 bases). Sequenced input: PBMCs or T cells enriched from blood (not recorded which). The CDR3 bases are TGCGCCAGCAGCTTGGGACAGTACTATGGCTACACCTTC. As protein: CASSLGQYYGYTF.